This T cell receptor (beta chain) stems from a study of T and B cells in COVID-19 patients. Findings and limits, study-wide: Clonality of TRB repertoires was high in active COVID-19; recovery brought above-healthy diversity and richness.

By share of the sample, this clonotype is medium-sized. Its target is unknown. Germline V gene lookup returns CDR1 LNHDA and CDR2 SQIVND (reference sequence). The CDR3 totals 16 residues. Trimming cost V 4 bases and J 0 bases; bases outside gene matches: 8. BIOMED2 TRB-A/B primer pools were used in multiplex TRB PCR. From the multiplex PCR reads, TCRdb called clonotypes with MiXCR, one entry per CDR3 protein. The top ten hold around 28% of the sample, which has about 3,800 distinct CDR3 sequences, 23% seen once. TRB was amplified from approximately 250-500 ng of blood genomic DNA. The rearrangement joins TRBV19 to TRBJ1-2, with 7 bases aligning to TRBD1. Material: blood. The clonotype originates from a human donor with active COVID-19. CDR3 DNA sequence: TGTGCCAGTAGTACCGGGACAGATTGGTCTAACTATGGCTACACCTTC. Protein sequence: CASSTGTDWSNYGYTF.